The 17 T cell receptor beta chains listed next were all sequenced from one sample in a study of technical replicates of blood from four donors. Using immunoSEQ multiplex PCR, the repertoire was profiled, and TCRdb retains in-frame clones only, with some absent. The sample contains over 50,000 clones, 97% of which appear only once. The specimen sequenced was T cells isolated from PBMCs. The receptors here all came from a human donor in good health.

This clone is a singleton in its sample. This rearrangement joins TRBV5-1 to TRBJ1-2; D is possibly TRBD1 (6 bases). Germline V gene data show CDR1 as SGHRS and CDR2 as YFSETQ. This CDR3 has 15 residues. Trimming left V 1 base short and J 2 bases short, with 12 bases between. The CDR3: CASSLTGDTNYGYTF. In nucleotides, the CDR3 is TGCGCCAGCAGCTTGACCGGGGACACCAACTATGGCTACACCTTC.

This chain links TRBV6-1 with TRBJ1-6; D is unclear. Germline V CDR1 and CDR2: MNHNS, SASEGT. The CDR3 contains 14 residues. Trimming removed 6 bases at V and 7 bases at J, with 13 bases between. The CDR3 DNA reads as TGTGCCAGCAGACGCAGGCCCGGAAATTCACCCCTCCACTTT. Residues: CASRRRPGNSPLHF.

J is TRBJ2-5 and V is TRBV5-1; possible D gene TRBD1, 6 bases. V was clipped by 4 bases and J by 4 bases, with 14 bases between them. This CDR3 has 14 amino acids. CDR1 is SGHRS and CDR2 is YFSETQ in the germline V gene. The CDR3 DNA is TGCGCCAGCAGCCACCGGGACACCCCAGAGACCCAGTACTTC. This translates into CASSHRDTPETQYF.

The V call is TRBV7-8, the J call TRBJ1-3; 7 bases agree with TRBD1. Trimming at V came to 1 base and at J to 1 base, leaving 7 bases not matched to a gene. The germline CDR1 and CDR2 sequences are SGHVS and FQNEAQ. CDR3 size: 17 residues. DNA for the CDR3: TGTGCCAGCAGCTTAGACGCCCCGGACAGGTCTGGAAACACCATATATTTT. This sequence encodes CASSLDAPDRSGNTIYF.

This clone was counted a single time. The chain is built from TRBV5-1 and TRBJ2-7, with 12 bases matching TRBD2. This CDR3 has 13 amino acids. With 3 bases clipped from V and 9 bases from J, the junction kept 4 bases outside the gene matches. The germline V gene encodes CDR1 SGHRS and CDR2 YFSETQ. CDR3 DNA: TGCGCCAGCAGCTCTACTAGCGGGAGGCGGCAGTACTTC. Its translation: CASSSTSGRRQYF.

The V call is TRBV5-1, the J call TRBJ2-2, with D possibly TRBD2 on 6 matching bases. Germline CDR1 and CDR2: SGHRS and YFSETQ. Trimming stripped 7 bases from V and 2 bases from J, with 15 bases between. The CDR3 length is 15 residues. The CDR3 DNA follows: TGCGCCAGCCCCTTCTGGAGGGATAACACCGGGGAGCTGTTTTTT. Residues: CASPFWRDNTGELFF.

This clone was detected only once. CDR3 sequence: CASSFTGNTEAFF. The CDR3, as DNA: TGTGCCAGCAGTTTCACGGGGAACACTGAAGCTTTCTTT. This chain connects TRBV7-6 to TRBJ1-1, with D unclear. This CDR3 has 13 residues. V was trimmed by 6 bases and J by 1 base, leaving 9 bases between them. The germline CDR1 and CDR2 sequences are SGHVS and FNYEAQ. Drawing the rest from reference TRBV7-6 and TRBJ1-1, the complete variable domain is GAGVSQSPRYKVTKRGQDVALRCDPISGHVSLYWYRQALGQGPEFLTYFNYEAQQDKSGLPNDRFSAERPEGSISTLTIQRTEQRDSAMYRCASSFTGNTEAFFGQGTRLTVV.

This clone has just a few counts. The chain joins TRBV5-1 to TRBJ1-2; 11 bases align to TRBD1. Germline CDR1 is SGHRS and CDR2 is YFSETQ. Trimming removed 3 bases from V and 4 bases from J; junction bases left unmatched: 14. CDR3 size: 18 residues. The CDR3 nucleotides are TGCGCCAGCAGCTCGAAAACGAACATGGGACAGGGGGTCTATGGCTACACCTTC. It specifies CASSSKTNMGQGVYGYTF.

V usage is TRBV5-1 and J usage is TRBJ2-3; 11 nucleotides agree with TRBD2. J lost 2 bases, V lost 2 bases, and 4 bases had no gene match. This CDR3 is 16 amino acids long. The germline V gene encodes CDR1 SGHRS and CDR2 YFSETQ. As DNA, the CDR3 is TGCGCCAGCAGCTTAGTGACTAGCGGGACCACAGATACGCAGTATTTT. This codes for CASSLVTSGTTDTQYF.

The chain joins TRBV6-5 to TRBJ1-1; D not resolved. This CDR3 region has 13 residues. Germline CDR1 is MNHEY and CDR2 is SVGAGI. Trimming cost V 5 bases and J 1 base, with 8 bases left between them. Here the CDR3 DNA reads TGTGCCAGCAGTCGCCCCGGGAACACTGAAGCTTTCTTT. Translation gives CASSRPGNTEAFF.

The chain employs TRBV7-8 and TRBJ2-2, with D perhaps TRBD2 (7 bases). V shed 3 bases and J shed 5 bases, with 16 bases lying between them. The CDR3 is 16 residues long. Germline V gene lookup returns CDR1 SGHVS and CDR2 FQNEAQ. The CDR3 sequence is CASSFRRGGWTGELFF. In nucleotides, the CDR3 is TGTGCCAGCAGCTTTCGCAGGGGAGGGTGGACCGGGGAGCTGTTTTTT.

The CDR3 DNA reads as TGTGCCAGCAGTTACTCAATTCGGGACAGGTACAATGAGCAGTTCTTC. This gives the protein CASSYSIRDRYNEQFF. This rearrangement joins TRBV6-5 to TRBJ2-1; 8 bases line up with TRBD1. Unmatched junction bases numbered 5, after V lost 0 bases and J lost 4 bases. CDR1 is MNHEY, CDR2 SVGAGI, per germline. The CDR3 is 16 amino acids.

This clone has a single count. The V and J genes are TRBV6-5 and TRBJ2-3, with TRBD1 as a possible D gene (6 bases). V was cut by 2 bases and J by 1 base, with 13 bases left in between. The germline V gene has CDR1 MNHEY and CDR2 SVGAGI. The CDR3 length is 16 residues. CDR3 in amino acids: CASSYSGQLRTDTQYF. The CDR3 coding sequence is TGTGCCAGCAGTTACAGCGGACAGCTCCGCACAGATACGCAGTATTTT.

The table lists this clone with a count of one. This chain links TRBV9 with TRBJ2-7, with TRBD1 matching over 9 bases. The CDR3 contains 17 residues. V shed 0 bases, J shed 2 bases, and the junction held 9 bases outside the gene matches. The V gene's germline CDR1 is SGDLS and CDR2 YYNGEE. In DNA form, the CDR3 reads TGTGCCAGCAGCGTAGGACAGGGGGTTTCCACCCCCTACGAGCAGTACTTC. Translated: CASSVGQGVSTPYEQYF.

This CDR3 reads CASSQVISGIPNEQFF. The DNA for the CDR3 is TGCGCCAGCAGCCAAGTTATTAGCGGGATTCCGAATGAGCAGTTCTTC. The chain has TRBV4-1 and TRBJ2-1; 8 nucleotides match TRBD2. V was pared by 1 base and J by 7 bases, with 9 bases of the junction left unmatched. Germline loops: CDR1 MGHRA, CDR2 YSYEKL. CDR3 length: 16 residues.

The rearrangement links TRBV4-1 to TRBJ1-2; D gene uncertain. This CDR3 is built from 14 residues. Germline assignment: CDR1 MGHRA and CDR2 YSYEKL. Trimming stripped 1 base from V and 5 bases from J, with 11 bases between. The CDR3 bases are TGCGCCAGCAGCCAAGTCGGGCGGGAGTATGGCTACACCTTC. Translated, it gives CASSQVGREYGYTF.

The chain couples TRBV5-1 to TRBJ1-1; TRBD1 agrees at 7 bases. CDR3 length: 15 residues. CDR1 is SGHRS and CDR2 is YFSETQ in the germline V gene. V lost 3 bases and J lost 1; bases outside the gene matches: 6. CDR3 DNA sequence: TGCGCCAGCAGCTCCACACAGGGGTGGAACACTGAAGCTTTCTTT. Translation gives CASSSTQGWNTEAFF.